These 11 T cell receptor beta chains originate from one sample sequenced in a study of T cells expressing NK-cell markers. TCRdb re-called the 5' RACE reads, yielding one record per CDR3 amino acid sequence without DNA. Recorded for this sample: 300,000 to 500,000 distinct CDR3 sequences. Sequencing used blood T cells: a sorted CD56 or NKG2C T cell subset, CD4+ or CD8+ T cells, or bulk PBMC T cells (not recorded which). These receptors originate from a woman between 45 and 60 years old in good health.

The chain links TRBV11-1 to TRBJ1-2; TCRdb's D call, TRBD1, is unchecked because there is no DNA. This CDR3 has 14 residues. Germline V gene sequence: CDR1 SGHAT, CDR2 FQDESV (reference sequence). The CDR3 spells CASSLDDQAGGSTF. The full variable domain, completed using reference TRBV11-1 and TRBJ1-2, is EAEVAQSPRYKITEKSQAVAFWCDPISGHATLYWYRQILGQGPELLVQFQDESVVDDSQLPKDRFSAERLKGVDSTLKIQPAELGDSAMYLCASSLDDQAGGSTFGSGTRLTVV.

The genes are TRBV5-6 and TRBJ2-1; without DNA, the TCRdb call of TRBD1 cannot be checked. Germline lookup yields CDR1 SGHDT and CDR2 YYEEEE. The CDR3 extends over 13 amino acids. The CDR3: CASSLYAGNEQFF.

V is TRBV14 and J is TRBJ2-3; TCRdb's D call of TRBD2 is untestable without DNA. The CDR3 has 15 residues. The germline V gene encodes CDR1 SGHDN and CDR2 FVKESK. CDR3 in amino acids: CASSQRTAVRDTQYF.

V gene TRBV20-1 combines with J gene TRBJ1-3; TCRdb's D call of TRBD1 is untestable without DNA. Germline CDR1 and CDR2: DFQATT and SNEGSKA (reference sequence). The CDR3 contains 12 residues. CDR3 sequence reads: CSARVQGDTIYF.

The chain links TRBV7-6 to TRBJ2-1; the TCRdb call, TRBD2, lacks DNA for checking. Germline V gene sequence: CDR1 SGHVS, CDR2 FNYEAQ. CDR3 length: 15 amino acids. The CDR3 sequence: CASSLVQGRYNEQFF.

The CDR3 here is CASSPTGLADITDTQYF. The chain carries TRBV28 and TRBJ2-3; no DNA is available, so the TRBD2 call from TCRdb remains unchecked. Germline V gene sequence: CDR1 MDHEN, CDR2 SYDVKM. This CDR3 is 17 amino acids long.

The V and J genes are TRBV25-1 and TRBJ1-2; as DNA is missing, the TRBD1 call by TCRdb cannot be tested. The germline V gene has CDR1 MGHDK and CDR2 SYGVNS. This CDR3 contains 15 residues. This CDR3 is CASSEPDREVHGYTF.

The chain recombines TRBV10-1 with TRBJ2-4. Germline assignment: CDR1 WNHNN and CDR2 SYGVQD (reference sequence). The CDR3 spans 14 residues. CDR3 residues: CASSDRLAKNIQYF.

The gene calls are TRBV28 and TRBJ2-2. The CDR3 runs to 17 residues. Per the germline V gene, CDR1 is MDHEN and CDR2 is SYDVKM. The CDR3: CASSPRLIWGNTGELFF.

This chain joins TRBV11-2 and TRBJ2-2; TCRdb's D gene call, TRBD2, goes unchecked for lack of DNA. This CDR3 is built from 15 residues. Germline V CDR1 and CDR2: SGHAT, FQNNGV. The CDR3 region is CASSRGAGASGELFF.

The rearrangement links TRBV20-1 to TRBJ2-1. The CDR3 is 13 amino acids. CDR1 and CDR2 from the germline V gene are DFQATT and SNEGSKA (reference sequence). The CDR3 protein is CSARDKMGNEQFF.